This T cell receptor (beta chain) was captured in a study of blood T cell repertoires in COVID-19. At the level of the study: Acute and convalescent COVID-19 specimens originated in the United States, Italy and Spain.

The data were produced by immunoSEQ multiplex PCR, yet TCRdb's version contains in-frame clones alone and is incomplete. The repertoire has under 300,000 clones, around 88% of them found once; the top ten carry less than 15%. CDR1 and CDR2 (germline): PRHDT, FYEKMQ (reference sequence). V lost 4 bases to trimming and J lost 3 bases; unmatched junction nucleotides: 3. The CDR3 extends over 15 amino acids. Sequenced material: peripheral blood. The rearrangement links TRBV13 to TRBJ2-3; 11 nucleotides line up with TRBD2. The origin of this receptor is a woman between 65 and 79 years old with COVID-19, enrolled during active disease. The CDR3 reads CASSYRLAGTDTQYF. DNA for the CDR3: TGTGCCAGCAGCTATCGACTAGCGGGGACAGATACGCAGTATTTT.